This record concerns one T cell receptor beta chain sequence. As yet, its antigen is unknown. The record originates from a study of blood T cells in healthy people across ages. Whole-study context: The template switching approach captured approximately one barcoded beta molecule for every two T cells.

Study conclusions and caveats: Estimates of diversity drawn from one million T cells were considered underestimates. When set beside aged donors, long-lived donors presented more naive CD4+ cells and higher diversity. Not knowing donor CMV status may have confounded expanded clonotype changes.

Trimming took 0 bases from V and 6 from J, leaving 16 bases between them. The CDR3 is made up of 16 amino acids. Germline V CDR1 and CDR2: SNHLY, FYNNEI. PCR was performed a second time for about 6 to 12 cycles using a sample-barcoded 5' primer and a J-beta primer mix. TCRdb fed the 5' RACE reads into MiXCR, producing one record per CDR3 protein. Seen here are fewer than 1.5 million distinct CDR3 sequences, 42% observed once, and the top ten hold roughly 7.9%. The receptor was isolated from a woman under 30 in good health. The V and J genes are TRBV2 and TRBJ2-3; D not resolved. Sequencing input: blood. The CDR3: CASSEAGLVNPDTQYF. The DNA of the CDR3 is TGTGCCAGCAGTGAAGCTGGGTTAGTTAATCCGGATACGCAGTATTTT.